This TCR beta chain was found in a study of low-dose radiotherapy and immunotherapy resistance in tumors. Study-level information: Treatment of Cohort 1 consisted of 0.5 Gy per fraction every 2 weeks, adding up to 6.5 Gy. Intravenous cyclophosphamide at 200 mg/m2 preceded radiation and immunotherapy by one day, every two weeks.

Germline CDR1 and CDR2: SNHLY and FYNNEI. Between the trimmed V and J ends, which lost 8 bases and 5 bases, there was a span of 14 bases. The CDR3 spans 13 residues. The table lists this clonotype with many counts. Time point noted: after trial treatment. The treatment: LDRT plus nivolumab, ipilimumab, low-dose cyclophosphamide and aspirin (RACIN trial). Primers targeting TRAV and TRBV primed first-strand cDNA, covering alpha and beta chains. With a constant-region primer and a V-primer adapter, TCRs were subjected to roughly 20 PCR cycles of amplification. Researchers amplified the isolated mRNA using in vitro transcription. MiXCR, run by TCRdb on the reads, gives a single entry per CDR3 protein. The sample yields tens of thousands of distinct CDR3 sequences, about 25% seen once.

The genes are TRBV2 and TRBJ2-3; D remains ambiguous. Here the sequenced sample was PBMCs, taken after low-dose radiotherapy plus immunotherapy. The sequence came from a male donor with prostate cancer. Here the CDR3 reads CASEAVVGDTQYF. Written as DNA, the CDR3 is TGTGCCAGCGAGGCGGTGGTGGGAGATACGCAGTATTTT. The complete variable domain, with remaining parts taken from reference TRBV2 and TRBJ2-3, reads EPEVTQTPSHQVTQMGQEVILRCVPISNHLYFYWYRQILGQKVEFLVSFYNNEISEKSEIFDDQFSVERPDGSNFTLKIRSTKLEDSAMYFCASEAVVGDTQYFGPGTRLTVL.